This TCR beta chain was sequenced for a study of T cell responses to AZD1222 COVID-19 vaccine. General study results and limits: Vaccine-related CD4 TCRs covered spike, predominating at 160-218 and 743-854. Clonal diversity was possibly underestimated, and white British individuals and females predominated among donors.

Details on this clone: Its antigen remains unknown.

Repertoires were generated with immunoSEQ multiplex PCR, while TCRdb's copy carries only in-frame clones and drops some. This table holds some 120,000 clones, 80% to 90% found once. This specimen consisted of peripheral blood, obtained on day 0 of MenACWY control vaccination. This sequence was found in an adult in good health.

CDR3 loop: CASSAAPGGGYGYTF. DNA for the CDR3: TGTGCCAGCAGCGCCGCCCCAGGGGGCGGATATGGCTACACCTTC. The V call is TRBV7-3, the J call TRBJ1-2; TRBD1 aligns across 8 bases. CDR1 and CDR2 from the germline V gene are SGHTA and FQGTGA. The CDR3 has 15 residues. V lost 5 bases, J lost 5 bases, and 10 bases stayed unmatched.